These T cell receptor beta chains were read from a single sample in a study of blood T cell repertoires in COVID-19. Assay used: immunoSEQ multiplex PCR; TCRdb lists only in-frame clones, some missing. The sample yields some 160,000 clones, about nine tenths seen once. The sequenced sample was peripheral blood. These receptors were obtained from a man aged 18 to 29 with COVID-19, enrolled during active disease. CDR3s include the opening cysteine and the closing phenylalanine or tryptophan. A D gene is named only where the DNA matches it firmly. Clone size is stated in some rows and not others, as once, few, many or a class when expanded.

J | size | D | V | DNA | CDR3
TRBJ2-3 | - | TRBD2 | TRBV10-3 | TGTGCCACCAAAGTCCCTAGCGGGAGACCCTCTAGCACAGATACGCAGTATTTT | CATKVPSGRPSSTDTQYF
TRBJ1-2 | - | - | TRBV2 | TGTGCCAGCAGGGGCACCAACTATGGCTACACCTTC | CASRGTNYGYTF
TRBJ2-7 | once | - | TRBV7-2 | TGTGCCAGCAGCGGTGGAGGGCCGTCGTACGAGCAGTACTTC | CASSGGGPSYEQYF
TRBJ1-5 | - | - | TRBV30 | TGTGCCTGGAGTCTAGGGGTAAGCAATCAGCCCCAGCATTTT | CAWSLGVSNQPQHF
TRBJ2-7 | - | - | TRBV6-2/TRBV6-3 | TGTGCCAGCAGTTACTGGACTCGGCGCTACGAGCAGTACTTC | CASSYWTRRYEQYF
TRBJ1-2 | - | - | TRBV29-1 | TGCAGCGTTCGGAGTAGATTCATCTATGGCTACACCTTC | CSVRSRFIYGYTF
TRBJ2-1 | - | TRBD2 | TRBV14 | TGTGCCAGCAGCCAAAGACTAGCAGGTGAGCAGTTCTTC | CASSQRLAGEQFF
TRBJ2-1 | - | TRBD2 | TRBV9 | TGTGCCAGCAGCGTTGGCGGGACTACCTACAATGAGCAGTTCTTC | CASSVGGTTYNEQFF
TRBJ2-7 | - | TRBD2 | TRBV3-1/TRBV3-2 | TGTGCCAGCAGCCACACTAGCGGCAACTCCTACGAGCAGTACTTC | CASSHTSGNSYEQYF
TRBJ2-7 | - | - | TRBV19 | TGTGCCAGTAGCACCTTTGGGGCTACCTACGAGCAGTACTTC | CASSTFGATYEQYF
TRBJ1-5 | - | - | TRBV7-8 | TGTGCCAGCAGCTTAGGGGGAGATCAGCCCCAGCATTTT | CASSLGGDQPQHF
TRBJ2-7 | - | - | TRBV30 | TGTGCCTGGAGTGGATGGGCCTCCTACGAGCAGTACTTC | CAWSGWASYEQYF
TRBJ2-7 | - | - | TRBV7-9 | TGTGCCAGCAGCCCCCCCGGGTGGACCTACGAGCAGTACTTC | CASSPPGWTYEQYF
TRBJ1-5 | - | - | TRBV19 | TGTGCCAGTAGTGTAGACATAGATCAGCCCCAGCATTTT | CASSVDIDQPQHF
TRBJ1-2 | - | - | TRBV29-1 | TGCAGCGTTGAGGTAGGGGTTGGCTACACCTTC | CSVEVGVGYTF
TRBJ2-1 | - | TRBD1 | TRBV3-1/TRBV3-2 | TGTGCCAGCAGCCCCGGACAGGGCTCCTACAATGAGCAGTTCTTC | CASSPGQGSYNEQFF
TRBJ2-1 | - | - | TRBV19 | TGTGCCAGTAGTAGTAGTAGGGGGGGTTCCTACAATGAGCAGTTCTTC | CASSSSRGGSYNEQFF
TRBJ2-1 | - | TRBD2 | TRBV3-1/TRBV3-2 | TGTGCCAGCAGCCGCCTAGCGGCCTCCTACAATGAGCAGTTCTTC | CASSRLAASYNEQFF
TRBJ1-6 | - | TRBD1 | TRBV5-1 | TGCGCCAGCAGCTTGTATTCGCAGGGGGCATCCTATAATTCACCCCTCCACTTT | CASSLYSQGASYNSPLHF
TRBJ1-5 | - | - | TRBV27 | TGTGCCAGCAGTTTATCGAGGAGGGCCAGCAATCAGCCCCAGCATTTT | CASSLSRRASNQPQHF
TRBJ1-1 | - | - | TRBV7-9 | TGTGCCAGCAGCTTAGGCCAGGGTAGTGAAGCTTTCTTT | CASSLGQGSEAFF
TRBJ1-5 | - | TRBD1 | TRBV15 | TGTGCCACCAGCAGGGGACAGGGGGCCAATCAGCCCCAGCATTTT | CATSRGQGANQPQHF
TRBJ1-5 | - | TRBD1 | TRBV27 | TGTGCCAGCAGTATGGACAGGGGGGGCAATCAGCCCCAGCATTTT | CASSMDRGGNQPQHF
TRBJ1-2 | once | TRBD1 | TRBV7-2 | TGTGCCAGCAGCGTAGACAGGGGTGGCGGCTACACCTTC | CASSVDRGGGYTF
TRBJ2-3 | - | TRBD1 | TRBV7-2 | TGTGCCAGCACCTTAGACAGGGGGTTCACAGATACGCAGTATTTT | CASTLDRGFTDTQYF
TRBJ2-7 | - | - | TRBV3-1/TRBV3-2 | TGTGCCAGCAGCCAAGACGCCCGGGGTGACGAGCAGTACTTC | CASSQDARGDEQYF
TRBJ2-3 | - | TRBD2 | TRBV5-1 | TGCGCCAGCAGCTCAACTAGCCTAGCGGGAGGAATCACAGATACGCAGTATTTT | CASSSTSLAGGITDTQYF
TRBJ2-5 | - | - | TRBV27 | TGTGCCAGCAGTTTAGGGCAGGGGCGGCGGACCCAGTACTTC | CASSLGQGRRTQYF
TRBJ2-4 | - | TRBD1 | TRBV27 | TGTGCCAGCAGTACCCGGACAGGGTTGGACATTCAGTACTTC | CASSTRTGLDIQYF
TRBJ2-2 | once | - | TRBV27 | TGTGCCAGCAGTTGGGGCGAGAACACCGGGGAGCTGTTTTTT | CASSWGENTGELFF
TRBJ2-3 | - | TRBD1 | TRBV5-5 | TGTGCCAGCAGCCTGACAGGGTTCGCAGATACGCAGTATTTT | CASSLTGFADTQYF
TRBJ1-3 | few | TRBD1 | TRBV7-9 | TGTGCCAGCAGCCCAGGGGGCTTTTGGGCTGGAAACACCATATATTTT | CASSPGGFWAGNTIYF
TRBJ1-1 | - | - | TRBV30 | TGTGCCTGGAGTGCCCCTCTGTATAAGAACACTGAAGCTTTCTTT | CAWSAPLYKNTEAFF
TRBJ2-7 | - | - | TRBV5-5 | TGTGCCAGCAGCTTCGAGGACAGTGCGACCTACGAGCAGTACTTC | CASSFEDSATYEQYF
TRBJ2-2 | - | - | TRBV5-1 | TGCGCCAGCAGCTTGGTCGGTCAGAACACCGGGGAGCTGTTTTTT | CASSLVGQNTGELFF
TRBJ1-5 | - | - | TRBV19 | TGTGCCAGTACCAGGGGCAGCAATCAGCCCCAGCATTTT | CASTRGSNQPQHF
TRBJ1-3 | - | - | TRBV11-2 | TGTGCCAGCAGACCGACAGGAATACCCGGAAACACCATATATTTT | CASRPTGIPGNTIYF
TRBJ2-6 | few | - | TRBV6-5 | TGTGCCAGCAGTCGACAGGTCCGTGGGGCCAACGTCCTGACTTTC | CASSRQVRGANVLTF
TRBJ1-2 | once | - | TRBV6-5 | TGTGCCAGCAGTTACTTACACGGGAACTATGGCTACACCTTC | CASSYLHGNYGYTF